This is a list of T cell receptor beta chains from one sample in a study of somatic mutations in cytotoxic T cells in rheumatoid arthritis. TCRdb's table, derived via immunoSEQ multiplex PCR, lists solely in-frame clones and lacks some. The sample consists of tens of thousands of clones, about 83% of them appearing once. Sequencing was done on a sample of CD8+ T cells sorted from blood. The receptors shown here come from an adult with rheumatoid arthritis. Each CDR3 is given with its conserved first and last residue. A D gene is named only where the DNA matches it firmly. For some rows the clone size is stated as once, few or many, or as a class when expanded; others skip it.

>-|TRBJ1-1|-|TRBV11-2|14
CASSLADRGTEAFF
TGTGCCAGCAGCTTAGCGGACCGAGGGACTGAAGCTTTCTTT
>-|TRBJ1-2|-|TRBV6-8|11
CASSRVRNSSF
TGTGCCAGCAGTAGGGTGAGGAATTCATCCTTC
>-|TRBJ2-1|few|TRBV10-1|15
CASSEGTRSYNEQFF
TGCGCCAGCAGTGAGGGGACCCGCTCCTACAATGAGCAGTTCTTC
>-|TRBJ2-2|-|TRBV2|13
CASGGENTGELFF
TGTGCCAGCGGGGGAGAGAACACCGGGGAGCTGTTTTTT
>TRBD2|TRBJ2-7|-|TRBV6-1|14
CASSGGLAGYEQYF
TGTGCCAGCAGCGGGGGACTAGCGGGGTATGAGCAGTACTTC
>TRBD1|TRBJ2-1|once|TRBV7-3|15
CASSLTGAGYNEQFF
TGTGCCAGCAGCCTCACAGGGGCTGGTTACAATGAGCAGTTCTTC
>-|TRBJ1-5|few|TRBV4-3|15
CASSQEHNSNQPQHF
TGCGCCAGCAGCCAAGAACACAATAGCAATCAGCCCCAGCATTTT
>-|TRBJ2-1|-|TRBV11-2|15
CASSPGDYSYNEQFF
TGTGCCAGCAGCCCAGGGGACTACTCCTACAATGAGCAGTTCTTC
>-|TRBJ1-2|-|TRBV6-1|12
CASREGNYGYTF
TGTGCCAGCCGGGAGGGAAACTATGGCTACACCTTC
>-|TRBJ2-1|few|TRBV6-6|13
CASSYGRPGEQFF
TGTGCCAGCAGTTACGGCCGCCCCGGAGAGCAGTTCTTC
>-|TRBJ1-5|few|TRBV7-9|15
CASSLSQTEDQPQHF
TGTGCCAGCAGCTTATCCCAAACGGAGGATCAGCCCCAGCATTTT
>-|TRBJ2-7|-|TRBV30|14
CAWSAGIGSYEQYF
TGTGCCTGGAGTGCGGGAATAGGGTCCTACGAGCAGTACTTC
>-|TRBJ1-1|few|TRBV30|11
CAWRGNTEAFF
TGTGCCTGGAGGGGGAACACTGAAGCTTTCTTT
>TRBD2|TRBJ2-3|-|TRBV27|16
CASSTPGLAGVDTQYF
TGTGCCAGCAGTACGCCGGGACTAGCGGGTGTGGATACGCAGTATTTT
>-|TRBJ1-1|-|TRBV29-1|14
CSVWEGQRNTEAFF
TGCAGCGTCTGGGAGGGCCAAAGGAACACTGAAGCTTTCTTT
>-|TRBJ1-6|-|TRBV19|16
CASSIEALGYNSPLHF
TGTGCCAGTAGTATAGAGGCCTTGGGATATAATTCACCCCTCCACTTT
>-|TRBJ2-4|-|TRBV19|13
CASSIGTKNIQYF
TGTGCCAGTAGTATTGGTACCAAAAACATTCAGTACTTC
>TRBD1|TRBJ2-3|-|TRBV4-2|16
CASSQDPTGGTDTQYF
TGTGCCAGCAGCCAAGATCCAACAGGGGGCACAGATACGCAGTATTTT
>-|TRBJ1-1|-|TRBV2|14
CASRPWGENTEAFF
TGTGCCAGCAGACCCTGGGGAGAGAACACTGAAGCTTTCTTT
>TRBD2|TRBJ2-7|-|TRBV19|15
CASSITSGGTYEQYF
TGTGCCAGTAGTATTACTAGCGGGGGAACCTACGAGCAGTACTTC
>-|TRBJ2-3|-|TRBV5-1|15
CASSLGDGGTDTQYF
TGCGCCAGCAGCTTGGGGGACGGAGGCACAGATACGCAGTATTTT
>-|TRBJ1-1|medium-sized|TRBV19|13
CASSPLYNTEAFF
TGTGCCAGTAGCCCCCTTTACAACACTGAAGCTTTCTTT
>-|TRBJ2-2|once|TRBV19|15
CASSISPAGTGELFF
TGTGCCAGTAGTATATCCCCTGCGGGCACCGGGGAGCTGTTTTTT
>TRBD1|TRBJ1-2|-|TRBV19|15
CASSIWDRESYGYTF
TGTGCCAGTAGTATATGGGACAGGGAGAGCTATGGCTACACCTTC
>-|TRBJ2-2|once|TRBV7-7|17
CASSFNLVALNTGELFF
TGTGCCAGCAGCTTTAACCTGGTAGCGCTAAACACCGGGGAGCTGTTTTTT
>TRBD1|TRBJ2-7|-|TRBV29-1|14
CSAINRGPLYEQYF
TGCAGCGCCATCAACAGGGGTCCGCTCTACGAGCAGTACTTC
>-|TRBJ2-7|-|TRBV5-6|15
CASSTATGAFYEQYF
TGTGCCAGCAGCACCGCTACAGGTGCATTCTACGAGCAGTACTTC
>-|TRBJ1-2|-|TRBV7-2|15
CASSLGPGHNYGYTF
TGTGCCAGCAGCCTGGGCCCAGGGCATAACTATGGCTACACCTTC
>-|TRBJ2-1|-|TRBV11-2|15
CASSFRGGGRNEQFF
TGTGCCAGCAGCTTCCGAGGGGGGGGCCGCAATGAGCAGTTCTTC
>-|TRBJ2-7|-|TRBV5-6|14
CASSLGQSSYEQYF
TGTGCCAGCAGCTTGGGACAGTCCTCCTACGAGCAGTACTTC